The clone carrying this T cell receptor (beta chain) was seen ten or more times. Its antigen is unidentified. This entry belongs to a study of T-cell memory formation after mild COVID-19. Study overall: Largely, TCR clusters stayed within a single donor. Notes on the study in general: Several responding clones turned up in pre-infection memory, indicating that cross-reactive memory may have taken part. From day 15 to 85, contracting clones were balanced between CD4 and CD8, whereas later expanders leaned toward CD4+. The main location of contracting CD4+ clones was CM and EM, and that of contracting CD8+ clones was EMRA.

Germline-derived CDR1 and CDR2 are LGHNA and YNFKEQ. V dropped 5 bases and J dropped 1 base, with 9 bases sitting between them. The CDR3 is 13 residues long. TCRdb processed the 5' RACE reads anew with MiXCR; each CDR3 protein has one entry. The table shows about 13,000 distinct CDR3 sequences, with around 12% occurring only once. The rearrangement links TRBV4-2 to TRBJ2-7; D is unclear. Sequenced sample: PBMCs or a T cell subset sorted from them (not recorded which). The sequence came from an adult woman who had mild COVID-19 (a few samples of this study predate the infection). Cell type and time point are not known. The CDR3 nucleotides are TGTGCCAGCAGCGCCCATCCATCCTACGAGCAGTACTTC. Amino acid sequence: CASSAHPSYEQYF.